The T cell receptor (beta chain) described here comes from a study of cytomegalovirus exposure and HLA in healthy donors. 13 Jbeta primers and 60 Vbeta primers were used for the PCR. Assay used: immunoSEQ multiplex PCR; TCRdb lists only in-frame clones, some missing. The sample lists 200,000 to 250,000 clones; 65% to 85% were seen once. From germline, CDR1 is LGHNA and CDR2 YNFKEQ. The CDR3 has 15 residues. V was trimmed by 0 bases and J by 1 base, leaving 10 bases between them. The V gene is TRBV4-2, the J gene TRBJ2-7, with a weak D call TRBD2 (6 bases). The TCR was taken from a boy under 10 years old in good health and CMV-seronegative. The specimen was PBMCs. CDR3 amino acids: CASSQDRDWSYEQYF. In DNA, the CDR3 is TGTGCCAGCAGCCAAGATAGGGACTGGTCCTACGAGCAGTACTTC.